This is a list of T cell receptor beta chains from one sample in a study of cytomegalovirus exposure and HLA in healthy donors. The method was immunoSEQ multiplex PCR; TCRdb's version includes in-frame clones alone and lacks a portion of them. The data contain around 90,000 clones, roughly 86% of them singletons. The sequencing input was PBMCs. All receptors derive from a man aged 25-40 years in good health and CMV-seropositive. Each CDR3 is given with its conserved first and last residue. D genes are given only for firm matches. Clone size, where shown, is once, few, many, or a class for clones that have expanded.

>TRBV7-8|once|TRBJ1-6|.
CASSSTGAGSSPLHF
TGTGCCAGCAGCTCTACAGGTGCGGGGAGTTCACCCCTCCACTTT
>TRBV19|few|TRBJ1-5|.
CASSNREYGNQPQHF
TGTGCCAGTAGTAACAGGGAGTATGGCAATCAGCCCCAGCATTTT
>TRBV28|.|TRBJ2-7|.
CASLTGAPSTYEQYF
TGTGCCAGCCTCACTGGGGCCCCAAGCACCTACGAGCAGTACTTC
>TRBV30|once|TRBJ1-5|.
CAWMGQEGQPQHF
TGTGCCTGGATGGGTCAGGAGGGGCAGCCCCAGCATTTT
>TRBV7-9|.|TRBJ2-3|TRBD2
CASSHPGLAAPVTQYF
TGTGCCAGCAGCCACCCGGGACTAGCGGCTCCGGTTACGCAGTATTTT
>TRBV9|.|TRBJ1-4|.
CASSPTGTPNEKLFF
TGTGCCAGCAGCCCAACAGGGACACCTAATGAAAAACTGTTTTTT
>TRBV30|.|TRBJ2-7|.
CAWSSGYEQYF
TGTGCCTGGAGTTCGGGCTACGAGCAGTACTTC
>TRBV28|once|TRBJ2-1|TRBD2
CASSSGTTNEQFF
TGTGCCAGCAGTTCCGGGACTACCAATGAGCAGTTCTTC
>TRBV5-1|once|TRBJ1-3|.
CASSGGTAGNTIYF
TGCGCCAGCAGCGGCGGGACGGCTGGAAACACCATATATTTT
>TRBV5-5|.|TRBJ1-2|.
CASSFDRSRYYGYTF
TGTGCCAGCAGCTTCGACAGGAGTCGGTACTATGGCTACACCTTC
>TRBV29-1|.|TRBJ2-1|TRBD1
CSVRTGTYNEQFF
TGCAGCGTTCGGACAGGGACCTACAATGAGCAGTTCTTC